What follows describes a single T cell receptor beta chain. Its antigen is as yet unknown. These data belong to a study of cytomegalovirus exposure and HLA in healthy donors. Study-level points and caveats: The productive fraction for most TCR beta V segments was about 87% or about 30% in an earlier analysis.

Use of 60 Vbeta and 13 Jbeta primers characterized the PCR. This table comes from immunoSEQ multiplex PCR, and its TCRdb copy is limited to in-frame clones, with some not included. The sample consists of approximately 130,000 clones, 75% to 85% of them appearing once. The source material was PBMCs. The receptor's source is a woman in her thirties or forties in good health and CMV-seronegative.

The CDR3 protein is CASTRQGRDDEQYF. The CDR3 DNA reads as TGCGCCAGCACCCGTCAGGGGAGGGACGACGAGCAGTACTTC. The V gene is TRBV5-1, the J gene TRBJ2-7; D is possibly TRBD2 (7 bases). The germline gives CDR1 SGHRS, CDR2 YFSETQ. With 6 bases removed from V and 5 bases from J, the gap between germline ends came to 18 bases. The CDR3 covers 14 residues.